The clone carrying this T cell receptor (beta chain) was counted between two and nine times. Libraries were prepared by immunoSEQ multiplex PCR; TCRdb keeps only in-frame clonotypes and omits some of them. The data hold 450,000 to 600,000 clones, with approximately 79% observed a single time. Trimming removed 0 bases at V and 3 bases at J, with 10 bases between. This CDR3 comprises 15 residues. CDR1 and CDR2 (germline): SGHRS, YFSETQ. These data originate in a study of shared clonotypes between healthy human individuals. The chain carries TRBV5-1 and TRBJ1-3; D is perhaps TRBD1 (6 bases). The TCR comes from a woman in her forties in good health. Some clones in this sample may be carry-over from other donors' samples. The sample was PBMCs. CDR3 protein: CASSLEGGFGNTIYF. CDR3 coding DNA: TGCGCCAGCAGCTTGGAAGGGGGTTTTGGAAACACCATATATTTT.